This TCR beta chain was identified in a study of blood T cell repertoires in COVID-19. Study information: COVID-19 samples, acute and convalescent, were from the United States, Italy and Spain.

Authors' methods: Amplified reference gene primers provided the basis for estimating nucleated cell counts. Clones were sequenced by immunoSEQ multiplex PCR, and TCRdb holds only the in-frame ones, with some missing. Clone size and the V and J calls come from that table; the DNA yielded D and trimming. The sample has more than 100,000 clones, around 84% seen once. Sequencing was performed on PBMCs or T cells enriched from blood (not recorded which). This receptor was taken from a woman in her thirties who had recovered from COVID-19.

CDR3 amino acids: CSTRRGTEAFF. Written as DNA, the CDR3 is TGCAGCACACGACGGGGAACTGAAGCTTTCTTT. V and J are TRBV29-1 and TRBJ1-1; D not resolved. From germline, CDR1 is SQVTM and CDR2 ANQGSEA. The germline V and J ends were trimmed by 8 bases and 5 bases, with 12 bases remaining between them. The CDR3 spans 11 residues.